The 8 T cell receptor beta chains presented below share a single source sample, sequenced in a study of cytomegalovirus exposure and HLA in healthy donors. With 60 Vbeta and 13 Jbeta primers, the PCR was carried out. Measured with immunoSEQ multiplex PCR; TCRdb has only the in-frame clones, and not every one. The table records some 120,000 clones, about 10% of them present only once. The sample comprised PBMCs. The origin of the receptors is a young man in good health and CMV-seronegative.

The J gene is TRBJ1-5, the V gene TRBV18; D gene uncertain. The germline V and J ends were trimmed by 2 bases and 4 bases, with 6 bases remaining between them. Germline CDR1 KGHSH, CDR2 LQKENI. This CDR3 spans 13 amino acids. The CDR3 region has the DNA TGTGCCAGCTCACCATTGGAGAATCAGCCCCAGCATTTT. Amino acid sequence: CASSPLENQPQHF.

V and J are TRBV5-3 and TRBJ1-5; no firm D call. TRBV5-3 has ORF status, its function being uncertain. The CDR3 is 16 amino acids. V lost 1 base and J lost 0, with 11 bases in between. The CDR3 is CARSLYKQNSNQPQHF. CDR3 coding DNA: TGTGCCAGAAGCTTGTACAAACAGAATAGCAATCAGCCCCAGCATTTT.

Here the CDR3 DNA reads TGCGCCAGCAGCCAAGGGGGAAAGGGACAGGGGTTTCAGCCCCAGCATTTT. Amino acids: CASSQGGKGQGFQPQHF. This chain uses TRBV4-1 with TRBJ1-5; 10 positions match TRBD1. The V and J ends lost 1 base and 6 bases, in that order; junction bases with no gene match: 9. Germline V gene lookup returns CDR1 MGHRA and CDR2 YSYEKL. The length of the CDR3 is 17 residues.

This clone was observed a few times. The chain couples TRBV5-8 to TRBJ2-5; 10 bases agree with TRBD2. The V and J ends lost 4 bases and 3 bases, in that order; junction bases with no gene match: 9. The CDR3 runs to 16 residues. CDR1 and CDR2 (germline): SGHTS, YDEGEE. In nucleotides, the CDR3 is TGTGCCAGCAGCCCTGGGACTAGCGCTCATAAAGAGACCCAGTACTTC. It codes for CASSPGTSAHKETQYF. Together with reference TRBV5-8 and TRBJ2-5, the CDR3 gives the full variable domain: EAGVTQSPTHLIKTRGQQATLRCSPISGHTSVYWYQQALGLGLQFLLWYDEGEERNRGNFPPRFSGRQFPNYSSELNVNALELEDSALYLCASSPGTSAHKETQYFGPGTRLLVL.

V and J are TRBV27 and TRBJ1-1; 10 bases agree with TRBD1. The CDR3 consists of 13 residues. Losses at the gene ends were 5 bases for V and 11 bases for J; bases not matched to a gene: 8. CDR1 is MNHEY and CDR2 is SMNVEV in the germline V gene (reference sequence). The CDR3 DNA reads as TGTGCCAGCAGTCGGACAGGGGGGGTTTGGGCTTTCTTT. It encodes CASSRTGGVWAFF.

This clone was seen only a few times. The chain is built from TRBV10-1 and TRBJ2-2; TRBD2 aligns across 13 bases. The CDR3 loop spans 15 amino acids. Germline V gene data show CDR1 as WNHNN and CDR2 as SYGVQD (reference sequence). V shed 4 bases and J 6 bases; nucleotides not matched to a gene: 2. CDR3 nucleotide sequence: TGCGCCAGCAGTGTGACTAGCGGGAGGTCCGGGGAGCTGTTTTTT. Encoded protein: CASSVTSGRSGELFF.

This chain joins TRBV6-4 and TRBJ2-3, with a weak D call TRBD2 (6 bases). The germline V and J ends were trimmed by 6 bases and 6 bases, with 13 bases remaining between them. Germline V lookup: CDR1 MRHNA, CDR2 SNTAGT. This CDR3 is built from 13 residues. The CDR3 nucleotides read TGTGCCAGCAGCCCGATTAGCGGCGATACGCAGTATTTT. It codes for CASSPISGDTQYF.

The CDR3 DNA follows: TGTGCCAGCAGCTCGGCAGGGGGAACCCAAGAGACCCAGTACTTC. Translation: CASSSAGGTQETQYF. The chain joins TRBV5-4 to TRBJ2-5, with 7 positions matching TRBD1. V lost 3 bases and J lost 1; bases outside the gene matches: 6. The germline V gene encodes CDR1 SGHNT and CDR2 YYREEE (reference sequence). The CDR3 sequence is 15 residues long.